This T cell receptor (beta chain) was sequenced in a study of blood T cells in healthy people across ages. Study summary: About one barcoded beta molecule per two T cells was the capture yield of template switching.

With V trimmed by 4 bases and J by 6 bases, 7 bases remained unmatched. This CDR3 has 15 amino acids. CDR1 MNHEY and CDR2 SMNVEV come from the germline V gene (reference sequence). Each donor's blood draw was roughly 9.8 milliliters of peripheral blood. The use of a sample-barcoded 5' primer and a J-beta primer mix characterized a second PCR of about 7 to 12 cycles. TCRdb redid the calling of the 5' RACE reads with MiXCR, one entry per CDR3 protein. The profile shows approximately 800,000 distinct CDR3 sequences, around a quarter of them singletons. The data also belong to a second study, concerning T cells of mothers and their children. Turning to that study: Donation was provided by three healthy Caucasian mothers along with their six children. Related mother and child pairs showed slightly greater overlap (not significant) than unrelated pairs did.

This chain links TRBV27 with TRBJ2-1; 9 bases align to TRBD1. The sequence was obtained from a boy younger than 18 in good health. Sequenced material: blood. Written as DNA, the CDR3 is TGTGCCAGCAGTTCGACAGGGGGGGCCTCCAATGAGCAGTTCTTC. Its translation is CASSSTGGASNEQFF.